These T cell receptor beta chains were read from a single sample in a study of Graves' ophthalmopathy and Graves' hyperthyroidism. From the multiplex PCR reads, TCRdb called clonotypes with MiXCR, one entry per CDR3 protein. The repertoire holds approximately 330,000 distinct CDR3 sequences, with about 17% as singletons. The sequencing input was peripheral blood. These receptors were taken from an adult man with Graves' ophthalmopathy. The CDR3 runs from the conserved cysteine through the conserved F or W. D genes are given only for firm matches. Some rows mark clone size as missing; the rest say once, few, many or name a class of expanded clone.

D gene: -
CDR3 length: 13
J gene: TRBJ2-7
V gene: TRBV6-2/TRBV6-3
clone size: many
CDR3 DNA: TGTGCCAGCAGTTACGAACACATCTACGAGCAGTACTTC
CDR3 protein: CASSYEHIYEQYF

D gene: -
CDR3 length: 19
J gene: TRBJ2-6
V gene: TRBV4-1
clone size: -
CDR3 DNA: TGCGCCAGCAGCCAAGATAGGGGGGTACTCATGGCTGGGGCCAACGTCCTGACTTTC
CDR3 protein: CASSQDRGVLMAGANVLTF

D gene: -
CDR3 length: 14
J gene: TRBJ2-7
V gene: TRBV7-9
clone size: many
CDR3 DNA: TGTGCCAGCAGCTTAACGGGGAACTCCTACGAGCAGTACTTC
CDR3 protein: CASSLTGNSYEQYF

D gene: -
CDR3 length: 13
J gene: TRBJ2-5
V gene: TRBV11-2
clone size: -
CDR3 DNA: TGTGCCAGCTCGGGGGCGGGAGAAGAGACCCAGTACTTC
CDR3 protein: CASSGAGEETQYF

D gene: -
CDR3 length: 12
J gene: TRBJ1-2
V gene: TRBV7-9
clone size: many
CDR3 DNA: TGTGCCAGCAGCTTAAACAGGGAGGGCTACACCTTC
CDR3 protein: CASSLNREGYTF

D gene: -
CDR3 length: 13
J gene: TRBJ1-1
V gene: TRBV11-3
clone size: many
CDR3 DNA: TGTGCCAGCGCCCCCGCCCGGGGGGCTGAAGCTTTCTTT
CDR3 protein: CASAPARGAEAFF

D gene: -
CDR3 length: 11
J gene: TRBJ1-1
V gene: TRBV27
clone size: many
CDR3 DNA: TGTGCCAGCAGAATCGGGGGGGCCGCTTTCTTT
CDR3 protein: CASRIGGAAFF

D gene: TRBD1
CDR3 length: 14
J gene: TRBJ1-1
V gene: TRBV7-3
clone size: many
CDR3 DNA: TGTGCCAGCAGCTTAAACCAACAGGGGACTGAAGCTTTCTTT
CDR3 protein: CASSLNQQGTEAFF

D gene: -
CDR3 length: 15
J gene: TRBJ1-5
V gene: TRBV19
clone size: many
CDR3 DNA: TGTGCCAGTAGTATCGGGCGGAAACCGAATCAGCCCCAGCATTTT
CDR3 protein: CASSIGRKPNQPQHF

D gene: -
CDR3 length: 14
J gene: TRBJ2-7
V gene: TRBV10-3
clone size: many
CDR3 DNA: TGTGCCATCGGTAAGACAGGTGCTACCTACGAGCAGTACTTC
CDR3 protein: CAIGKTGATYEQYF

D gene: TRBD2
CDR3 length: 15
J gene: TRBJ2-5
V gene: TRBV12-3/TRBV12-4
clone size: many
CDR3 DNA: TGTGCCAGCAGTTTAGTCGCTAGCGGGGATAAGACCCAGTACTTC
CDR3 protein: CASSLVASGDKTQYF

D gene: TRBD1
CDR3 length: 15
J gene: TRBJ2-7
V gene: TRBV27
clone size: many
CDR3 DNA: TGTGCCAGCAAATCGGGACAGGGGGCTCGTTACGAGCAGTACTTC
CDR3 protein: CASKSGQGARYEQYF

D gene: TRBD1
CDR3 length: 16
J gene: TRBJ1-1
V gene: TRBV6-1
clone size: many
CDR3 DNA: TGTGCCAGCAAGGGACAGGGTTCGTTAACAGCCACTGAAGCTTTCTTT
CDR3 protein: CASKGQGSLTATEAFF

D gene: -
CDR3 length: 14
J gene: TRBJ2-5
V gene: TRBV20-1
clone size: many
CDR3 DNA: TGCAGTGCTATAGGTGGGGGCGTACAAGAGACCCAGTACTTC
CDR3 protein: CSAIGGGVQETQYF

D gene: -
CDR3 length: 14
J gene: TRBJ2-2
V gene: TRBV6-2/TRBV6-3
clone size: -
CDR3 DNA: TGTGCCAGCACCGTTAAGGGGGTTACCGGGGAGCTGTTTTTT
CDR3 protein: CASTVKGVTGELFF

D gene: -
CDR3 length: 14
J gene: TRBJ2-7
V gene: TRBV5-1
clone size: -
CDR3 DNA: TGCGCCAGCAGCTTGGAGGGGAACTCCTACGAGCAGTACTTC
CDR3 protein: CASSLEGNSYEQYF

D gene: -
CDR3 length: 15
J gene: TRBJ1-5
V gene: TRBV11-2
clone size: many
CDR3 DNA: TGTGCCAGCAGCTTAGATGGAGTCAGAGATCAGCCCCAGCATTTT
CDR3 protein: CASSLDGVRDQPQHF

D gene: TRBD2
CDR3 length: 18
J gene: TRBJ2-6
V gene: TRBV12-3/TRBV12-4
clone size: many
CDR3 DNA: TGTGCCAGCACCCTTGGACTAGCCCGAAAAGCTGGGGCCAACGTCCTGACTTTC
CDR3 protein: CASTLGLARKAGANVLTF

D gene: TRBD2
CDR3 length: 15
J gene: TRBJ2-7
V gene: TRBV9
clone size: many
CDR3 DNA: TGTGCCAGCAGCCCCCGGGTAGCGGGGGACTACGAGCAGTACTTC
CDR3 protein: CASSPRVAGDYEQYF

D gene: TRBD1
CDR3 length: 14
J gene: TRBJ1-2
V gene: TRBV12-3/TRBV12-4
clone size: -
CDR3 DNA: TGTGCCAGCAGTTTTTCAGGGGGGCGATATGGCTACACCTTC
CDR3 protein: CASSFSGGRYGYTF

D gene: -
CDR3 length: 15
J gene: TRBJ1-1
V gene: TRBV19
clone size: many
CDR3 DNA: TGTGCCAGTAGTAAGATACAGGGCGTGAACACTGAAGCTTTCTTT
CDR3 protein: CASSKIQGVNTEAFF

D gene: TRBD2
CDR3 length: 14
J gene: TRBJ2-7
V gene: TRBV6-1
clone size: many
CDR3 DNA: TGTGCCAGCAGGACTAGCGGGAGAAGCTACGAGCAGTACTTC
CDR3 protein: CASRTSGRSYEQYF

D gene: TRBD1
CDR3 length: 14
J gene: TRBJ2-7
V gene: TRBV6-2/TRBV6-3
clone size: many
CDR3 DNA: TGTGCCAGCAGTTTTGGGACAGGGTCATCCGAGCAGTACTTC
CDR3 protein: CASSFGTGSSEQYF